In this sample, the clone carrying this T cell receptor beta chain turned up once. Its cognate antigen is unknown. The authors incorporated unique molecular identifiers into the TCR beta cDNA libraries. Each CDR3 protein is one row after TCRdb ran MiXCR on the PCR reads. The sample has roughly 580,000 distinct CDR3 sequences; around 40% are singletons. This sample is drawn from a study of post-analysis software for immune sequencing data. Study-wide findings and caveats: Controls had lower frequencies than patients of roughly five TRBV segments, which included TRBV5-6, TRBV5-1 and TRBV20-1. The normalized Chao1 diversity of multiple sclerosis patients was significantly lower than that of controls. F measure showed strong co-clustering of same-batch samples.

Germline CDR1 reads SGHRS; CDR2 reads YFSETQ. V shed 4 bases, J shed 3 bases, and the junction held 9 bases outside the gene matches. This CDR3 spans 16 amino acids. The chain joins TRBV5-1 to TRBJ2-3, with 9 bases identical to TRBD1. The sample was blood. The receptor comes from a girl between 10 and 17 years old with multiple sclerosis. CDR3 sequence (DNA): TGCGCCAGCAGCCCCGCCGGGGGACAGGGAACAGATACGCAGTATTTT. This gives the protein CASSPAGGQGTDTQYF.